The TCR beta chain described here comes from a study of blood T cell repertoires in COVID-19. On the study more broadly: From T cells, B-cell-depleted T cells, or PBMCs came the material, which was cDNA or gDNA.

This CDR3 has 19 amino acids. Germline lookup yields CDR1 GTSNPN and CDR2 SVGIG (reference sequence). V gave up 2 bases and J gave up 0 bases, with 20 bases separating them. Authors' processing steps: Scientists estimated how many nucleated cells there were by amplifying reference gene primers. Produced via immunoSEQ multiplex PCR; TCRdb's table is partial and in-frame only. V, J and clone size are taken as reported in that table, and D and trimming were inferred from the DNA itself. Among about 140,000 clones listed, approximately 80% were seen once. Sample: peripheral blood. J is TRBJ2-6 and V is TRBV30; D perhaps matches TRBD2 (6 bases). The receptor comes from a woman aged 60-75 years with acute or convalescent COVID-19. The CDR3 DNA reads TGTGCCTGGAGTCCGGGAGTCAGTTTCCTTAGCTCTGGGGCCAACGTCCTGACTTTC. It yields the protein CAWSPGVSFLSSGANVLTF.